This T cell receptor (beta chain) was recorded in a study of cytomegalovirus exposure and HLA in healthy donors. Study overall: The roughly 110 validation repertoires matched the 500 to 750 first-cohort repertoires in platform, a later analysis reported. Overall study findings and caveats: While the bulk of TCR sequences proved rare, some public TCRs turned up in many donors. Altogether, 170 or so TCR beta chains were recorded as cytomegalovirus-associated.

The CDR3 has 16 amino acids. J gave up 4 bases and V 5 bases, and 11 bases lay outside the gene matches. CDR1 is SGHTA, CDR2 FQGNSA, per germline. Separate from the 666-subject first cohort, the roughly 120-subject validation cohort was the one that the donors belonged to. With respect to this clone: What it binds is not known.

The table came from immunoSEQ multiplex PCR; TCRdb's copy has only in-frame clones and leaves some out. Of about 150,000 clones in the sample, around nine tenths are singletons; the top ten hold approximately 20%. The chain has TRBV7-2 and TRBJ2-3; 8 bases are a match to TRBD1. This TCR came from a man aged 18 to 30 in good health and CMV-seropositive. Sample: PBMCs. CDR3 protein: CASSGRTGNLADTQYF. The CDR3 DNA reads TGTGCCAGCAGCGGGCGGACAGGGAATTTGGCAGATACGCAGTATTTT.